The T cell receptor (beta chain) described here comes from a study of beta chain features in type 1 diabetes. Study summary: Taken together, all samples contributed roughly 100 million examined sorted cells. General study findings and limits: Moderate but significant shortening of TCRB CDR3s was recorded in all four CD4+ subsets from Type 1 diabetes patients. Lower insertion and higher deletion counts appeared at VDJ junctions in type 1 diabetes patients.

Sorting based on CD45RO/CCR7/CD25/CD127/CD95/CD27 separated CD4+ naive, central memory, regulatory and stem cell-like memory cells. Expressed TCRB transcripts were sequenced after all isolated RNA was converted to cDNA. Some clones are missing from TCRdb's copy, which holds only in-frame ones; the method was immunoSEQ multiplex PCR. The data show roughly 730,000 clones, over 10% seen once. About this clone itself: Its antigen remains unknown.

V lost 1 base and J 3 bases, leaving 14 bases between the germline ends. CDR1 is SGHVS and CDR2 is FQNEAQ in the germline V gene. CDR3 size: 16 residues. The sequenced material came from naive CD4+ T cells from blood. This chain connects TRBV7-8 to TRBJ2-3; perhaps D is TRBD1 or TRBD2 (5 bases each). This clonotype originated in a man between 18 and 35 years old with type 1 diabetes. For the CDR3, the DNA is TGTGCCAGCAGCTTAGTGTATGGGACCCTAACAGATACGCAGTATTTT. This codes for CASSLVYGTLTDTQYF.